This passage covers 4 T cell receptor beta chains from one sample sequenced in a study of blood T cell repertoires in COVID-19. Assay used: immunoSEQ multiplex PCR; TCRdb lists only in-frame clones, some missing. Of around 340,000 clones in the sample, about nine tenths were seen once. Sample: PBMCs or T cells enriched from blood (not recorded which). All receptors come from a woman younger than 45 who had been exposed to COVID-19.

The chain has TRBV29-1 and TRBJ2-1; no clear D gene. Trimming removed 3 bases at V and 0 bases at J, with 15 bases between. This CDR3 is 16 amino acids long. From germline, CDR1 is SQVTM and CDR2 ANQGSEA. CDR3 in DNA: TGCAGCGTTGACGGGTTGGCGACGAGCTCCTACAATGAGCAGTTCTTC. Protein product: CSVDGLATSSYNEQFF.

The chain has TRBV11-3 and TRBJ1-6, with D hard to call. This CDR3 spans 14 amino acids. V shed 6 bases and J shed 6 bases, with 12 bases lying between them. Germline values: CDR1 SGHNT, CDR2 YENEEA. For the CDR3, the DNA is TGTGCCAGCAGGGCGGTAGTGGCTAATTCACCCCTCCACTTT. Translated, it gives CASRAVVANSPLHF.

The chain recombines TRBV5-1 with TRBJ2-3; the D gene is possibly TRBD2 (5 bases). CDR3 length: 15 residues. CDR1 is SGHRS and CDR2 is YFSETQ in the germline V gene. Trimming took 4 bases from V and 6 from J, leaving 18 bases between them. CDR3: CASSRRDEGADTQYF. For the CDR3, the DNA is TGCGCCAGCAGCCGGAGAGACGAGGGAGCCGATACGCAGTATTTT.

In DNA, the CDR3 is TGTGCCAGCAGTGAAGAGGGGGCCAGGGAACAGCCCCAGCATTTT. Translation gives CASSEEGAREQPQHF. The chain couples TRBV6-1 to TRBJ1-5; 7 bases match TRBD1. The CDR3 runs to 15 residues. With V trimmed by 1 base and J by 7 bases, 7 bases remained unmatched. Germline assignment: CDR1 MNHNS and CDR2 SASEGT.